This entry is about one T cell receptor (beta chain). The data originate from a study of blood T cell repertoires in COVID-19. Original handling: It was from reference gene primer amplification that nucleated cell counts were estimated. Clones were read by immunoSEQ multiplex PCR, and TCRdb kept only the in-frame ones, dropping some. For V, J and clone size, that table is used; D and trimming come from the DNA. Of about 160,000 clones listed, approximately 88% are singletons. V lost 5 bases and J 0 bases, leaving 7 bases between the germline ends. CDR1 is KGHDR, CDR2 SFDVKD, per germline. The CDR3 totals 14 residues.

This sequence was found in a woman in her sixties who had recovered from COVID-19. The chain carries TRBV24-1 and TRBJ2-1; D uncertain. Sequenced: peripheral blood. CDR3 coding DNA: TGTGCCACCAGTGCTACGCTCTCCTACAATGAGCAGTTCTTC. Translation: CATSATLSYNEQFF.